This T cell receptor beta chain was identified during a study of blood T cell repertoires in COVID-19. Study-wide background: Collection of acute and convalescent COVID-19 samples took place in the United States, Italy and Spain. The cDNA or gDNA used as material had been derived from T cells, B-cell-depleted T cells, or PBMCs.

Per the original methods: Counts of nucleated cells, estimated from reference gene primer amplification, were obtained. Profiled with immunoSEQ multiplex PCR; TCRdb holds only in-frame clones, not every one. From that table come the V and J calls and clone size; the DNA was used to work out D and trimming. Of some 97,000 clones listed, about 86% are singletons. The CDR3 consists of 12 residues. Germline CDR1 and CDR2: MNHEY and SMNVEV (reference sequence). Trimming removed 2 bases from V and 5 bases from J, with 7 bases in between. The specimen sequenced was peripheral blood. This TCR was sampled from a human donor in a cohort sampled during active COVID-19. This rearrangement joins TRBV27 to TRBJ2-7; weak D call: TRBD1 (5 bases). The CDR3, as DNA: TGTGCCAGCAGTTTAATAGGGGACGAGCAGTACTTC. Its translation: CASSLIGDEQYF.